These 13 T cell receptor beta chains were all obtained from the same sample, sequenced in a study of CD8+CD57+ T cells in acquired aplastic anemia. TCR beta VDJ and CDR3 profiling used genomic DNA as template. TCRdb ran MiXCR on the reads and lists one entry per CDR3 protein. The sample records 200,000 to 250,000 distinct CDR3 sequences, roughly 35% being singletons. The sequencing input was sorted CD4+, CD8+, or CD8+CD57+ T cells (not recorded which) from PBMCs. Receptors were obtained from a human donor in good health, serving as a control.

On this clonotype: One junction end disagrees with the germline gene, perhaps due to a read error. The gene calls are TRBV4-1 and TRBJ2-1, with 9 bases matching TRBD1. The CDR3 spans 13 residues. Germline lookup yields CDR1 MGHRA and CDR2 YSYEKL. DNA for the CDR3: TGCGCCGGCAGCCACCCTCGACAGGGGGGCCGTTCCTTC. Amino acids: CAGSHPRQGGRSF.

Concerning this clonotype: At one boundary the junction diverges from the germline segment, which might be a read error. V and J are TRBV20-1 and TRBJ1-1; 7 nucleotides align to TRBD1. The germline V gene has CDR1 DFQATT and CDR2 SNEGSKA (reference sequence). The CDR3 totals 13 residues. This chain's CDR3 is CSAITGVRTEASF. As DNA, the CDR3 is TGCAGTGCTATAACAGGGGTTCGCACTGAAGCTTCCTTT.

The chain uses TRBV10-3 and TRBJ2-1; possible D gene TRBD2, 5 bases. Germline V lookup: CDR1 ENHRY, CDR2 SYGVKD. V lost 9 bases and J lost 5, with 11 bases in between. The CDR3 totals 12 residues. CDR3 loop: CAIRGLNNEQFF. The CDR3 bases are TGTGCCATTAGAGGACTCAACAATGAGCAGTTCTTC.

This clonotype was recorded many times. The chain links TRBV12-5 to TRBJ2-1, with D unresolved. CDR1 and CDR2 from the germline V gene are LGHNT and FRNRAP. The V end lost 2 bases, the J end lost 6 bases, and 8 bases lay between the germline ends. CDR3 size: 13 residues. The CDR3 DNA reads TGTGCTAGTGGTTTGCCGCGATTCAATGAGCAGTTCTTC. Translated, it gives CASGLPRFNEQFF.

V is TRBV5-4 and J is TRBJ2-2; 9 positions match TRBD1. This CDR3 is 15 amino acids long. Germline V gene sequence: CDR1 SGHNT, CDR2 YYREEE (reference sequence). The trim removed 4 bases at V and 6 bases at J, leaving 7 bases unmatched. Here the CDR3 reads CASSAGQGTAGELFF. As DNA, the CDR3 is TGTGCCAGCAGCGCGGGACAGGGCACGGCCGGGGAGCTGTTTTTT.

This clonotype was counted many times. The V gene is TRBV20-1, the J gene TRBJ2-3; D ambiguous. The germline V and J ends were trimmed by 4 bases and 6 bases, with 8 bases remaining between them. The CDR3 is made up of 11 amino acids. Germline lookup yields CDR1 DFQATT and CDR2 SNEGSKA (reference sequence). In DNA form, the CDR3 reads TGCAGTGCTACGATATGGGATACGCAGTATTTT. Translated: CSATIWDTQYF.

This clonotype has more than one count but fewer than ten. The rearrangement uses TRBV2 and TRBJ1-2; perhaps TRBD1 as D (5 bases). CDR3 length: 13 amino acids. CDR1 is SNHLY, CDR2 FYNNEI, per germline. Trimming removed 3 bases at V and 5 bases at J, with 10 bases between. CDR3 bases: TGTGCCAGCAGTGAGGGGGAGAGGTATGGCTACACCTTC. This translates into CASSEGERYGYTF.

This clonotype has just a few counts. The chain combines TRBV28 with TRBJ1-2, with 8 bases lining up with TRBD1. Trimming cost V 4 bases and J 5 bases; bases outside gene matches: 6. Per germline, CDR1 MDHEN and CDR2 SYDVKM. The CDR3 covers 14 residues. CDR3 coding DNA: TGTGCCAGCAGTTCGTCAGGGGGCGGGTATGGCTACACCTTC. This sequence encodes CASSSSGGGYGYTF.

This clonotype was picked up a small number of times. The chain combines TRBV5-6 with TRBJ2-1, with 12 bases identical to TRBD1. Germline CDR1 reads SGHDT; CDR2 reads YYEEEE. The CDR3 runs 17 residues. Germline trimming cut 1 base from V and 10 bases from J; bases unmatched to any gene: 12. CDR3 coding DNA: TGTGCCAGCAGCTTGTACCTCAGGGACAGGGGGCTCCACGAGCAGTTCTTC. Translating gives CASSLYLRDRGLHEQFF.

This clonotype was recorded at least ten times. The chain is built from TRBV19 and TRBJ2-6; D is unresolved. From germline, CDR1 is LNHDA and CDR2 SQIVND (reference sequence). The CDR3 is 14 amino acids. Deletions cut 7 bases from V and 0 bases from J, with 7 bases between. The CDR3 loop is CASMGLSGANVLTF. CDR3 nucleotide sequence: TGTGCCAGTATGGGCCTCTCTGGGGCCAACGTCCTGACTTTC.

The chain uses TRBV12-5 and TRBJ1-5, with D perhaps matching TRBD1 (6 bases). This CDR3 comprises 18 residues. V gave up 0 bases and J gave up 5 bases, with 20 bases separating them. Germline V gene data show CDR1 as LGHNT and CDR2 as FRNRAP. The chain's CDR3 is CASGLVREIPSGDQPQHF. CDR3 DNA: TGTGCTAGTGGTTTGGTACGGGAGATCCCCTCAGGGGATCAGCCCCAGCATTTT.

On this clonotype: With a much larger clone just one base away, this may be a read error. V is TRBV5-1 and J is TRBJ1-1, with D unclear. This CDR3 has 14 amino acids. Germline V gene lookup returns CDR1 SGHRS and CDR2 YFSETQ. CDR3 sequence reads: CASSSGPERTGAFF. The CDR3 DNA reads TGCGCCAGCAGCTCCGGACCCGAAAGGACTGGAGCTTTCTTT.

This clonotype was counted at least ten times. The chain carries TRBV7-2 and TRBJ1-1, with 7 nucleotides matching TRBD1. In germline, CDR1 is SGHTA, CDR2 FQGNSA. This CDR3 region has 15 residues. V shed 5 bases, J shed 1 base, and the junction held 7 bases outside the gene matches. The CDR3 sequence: CASSLRQGQNTEAFF. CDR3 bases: TGTGCCAGCAGCCTACGACAGGGACAGAACACTGAAGCTTTCTTT.